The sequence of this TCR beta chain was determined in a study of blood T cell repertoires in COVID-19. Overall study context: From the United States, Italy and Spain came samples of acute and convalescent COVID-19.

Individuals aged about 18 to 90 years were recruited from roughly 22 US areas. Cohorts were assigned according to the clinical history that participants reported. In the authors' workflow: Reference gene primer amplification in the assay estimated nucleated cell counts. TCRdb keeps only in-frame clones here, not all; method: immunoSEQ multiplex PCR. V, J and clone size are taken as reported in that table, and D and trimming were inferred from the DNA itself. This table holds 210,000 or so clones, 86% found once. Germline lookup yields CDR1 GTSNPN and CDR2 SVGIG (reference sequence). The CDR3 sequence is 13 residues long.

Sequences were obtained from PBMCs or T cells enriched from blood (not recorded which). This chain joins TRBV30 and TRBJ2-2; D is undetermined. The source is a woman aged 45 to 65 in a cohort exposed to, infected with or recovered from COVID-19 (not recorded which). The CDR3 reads CAVIRANTGELFF. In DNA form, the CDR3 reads TGTGCAGTGATCCGAGCGAACACCGGGGAGCTGTTTTTT.